This record looks at one T cell receptor (beta chain) sequence and its context. Using immunoSEQ multiplex PCR, the repertoire was profiled, and TCRdb retains in-frame clones only, with some absent. This sample has fewer than 700,000 clones; roughly 72% occur once, and the top ten carry 12%. This entry is derived from a study of shared clonotypes between healthy human individuals. CDR1 is SEHNR and CDR2 is FQNEAQ in the germline V gene (reference sequence). This CDR3 spans 16 amino acids. Trimming took 4 bases from V and 6 from J, leaving 20 bases between them. Sequenced input: PBMCs. This TCR came from a middle-aged woman in good health. Some clones in this sample may be carry-over from other donors' samples. The V call is TRBV7-9, the J call TRBJ2-3, with D tentatively TRBD2 (6 bases). This chain's CDR3 is CASSWGDPNSPDTQYF. DNA for the CDR3: TGTGCCAGCAGCTGGGGGGACCCAAATTCGCCCGATACGCAGTATTTT.